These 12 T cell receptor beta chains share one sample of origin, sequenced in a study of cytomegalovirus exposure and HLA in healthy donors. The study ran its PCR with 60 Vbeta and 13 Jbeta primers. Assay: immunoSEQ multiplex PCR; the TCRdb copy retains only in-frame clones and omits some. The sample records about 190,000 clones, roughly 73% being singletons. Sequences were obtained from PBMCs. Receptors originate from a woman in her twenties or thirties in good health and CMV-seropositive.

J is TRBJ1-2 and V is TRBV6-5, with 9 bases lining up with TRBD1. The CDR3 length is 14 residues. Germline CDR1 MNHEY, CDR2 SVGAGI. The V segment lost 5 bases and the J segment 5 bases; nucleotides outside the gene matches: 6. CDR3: CASSRTGETYGYTF. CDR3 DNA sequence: TGTGCCAGCAGTAGGACAGGGGAGACTTATGGCTACACCTTC.

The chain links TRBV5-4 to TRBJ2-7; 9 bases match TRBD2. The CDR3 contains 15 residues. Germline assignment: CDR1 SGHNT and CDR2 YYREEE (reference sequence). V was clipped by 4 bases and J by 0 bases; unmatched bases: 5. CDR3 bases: TGTGCCAGCAGCGTCACTAGCGGGCGCTCCTACGAGCAGTACTTC. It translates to CASSVTSGRSYEQYF.

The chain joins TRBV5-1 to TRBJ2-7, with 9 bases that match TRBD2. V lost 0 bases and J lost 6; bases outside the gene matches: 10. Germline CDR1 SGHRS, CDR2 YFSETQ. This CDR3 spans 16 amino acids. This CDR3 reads CASSLAGSGRLTEQYF. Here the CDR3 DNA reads TGCGCCAGCAGCTTGGCCGGGAGCGGGAGGTTGACCGAGCAGTACTTC.

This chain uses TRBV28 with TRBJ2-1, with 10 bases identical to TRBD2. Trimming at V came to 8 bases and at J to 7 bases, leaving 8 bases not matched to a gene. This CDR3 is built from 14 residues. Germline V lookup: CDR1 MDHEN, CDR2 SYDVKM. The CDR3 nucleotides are TGTGCCAGCGATCCTAGCGGGAGAGCAAATGAGCAGTTCTTC. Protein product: CASDPSGRANEQFF. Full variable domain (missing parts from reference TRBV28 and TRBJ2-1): DVKVTQSSRYLVKRTGEKVFLECVQDMDHENMFWYRQDPGLGLRLIYFSYDVKMKEKGDIPEGYSVSREKKERFSLILESASTNQTSMYLCASDPSGRANEQFFGPGTRLTVL.

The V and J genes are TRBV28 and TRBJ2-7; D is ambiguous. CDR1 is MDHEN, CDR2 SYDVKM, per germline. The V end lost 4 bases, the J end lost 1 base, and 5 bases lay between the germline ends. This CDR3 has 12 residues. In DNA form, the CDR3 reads TGTGCCAGCAGTTCGGGTTCCTACGAGCAGTACTTC. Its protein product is CASSSGSYEQYF.

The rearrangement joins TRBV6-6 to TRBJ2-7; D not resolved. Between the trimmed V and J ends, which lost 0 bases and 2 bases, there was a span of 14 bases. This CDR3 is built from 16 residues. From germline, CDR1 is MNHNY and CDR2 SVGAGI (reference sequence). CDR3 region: CASSYSEPQEPYEQYF. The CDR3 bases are TGTGCCAGCAGTTACTCGGAACCCCAGGAACCCTACGAGCAGTACTTC.

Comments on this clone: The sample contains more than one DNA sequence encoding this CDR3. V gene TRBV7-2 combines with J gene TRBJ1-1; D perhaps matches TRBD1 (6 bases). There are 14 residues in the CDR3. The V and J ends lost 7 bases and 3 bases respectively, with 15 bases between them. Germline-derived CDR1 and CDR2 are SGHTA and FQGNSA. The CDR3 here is CASKYRDEYTEAFF. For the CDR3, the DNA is TGTGCCAGCAAATACAGGGATGAGTACACTGAAGCTTTCTTT. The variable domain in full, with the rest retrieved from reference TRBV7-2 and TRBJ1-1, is GAGVSQSPSNKVTEKGKDVELRCDPISGHTALYWYRQSLGQGLEFLIYFQGNSAPDKSGLPSDRFSAERTGGSVSTLTIQRTQQEDSAVYLCASKYRDEYTEAFFGQGTRLTVV.

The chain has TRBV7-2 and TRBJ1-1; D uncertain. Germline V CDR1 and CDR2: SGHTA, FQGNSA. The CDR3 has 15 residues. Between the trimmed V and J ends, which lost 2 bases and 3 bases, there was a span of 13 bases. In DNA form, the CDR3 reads TGTGCCAGCAGCTTATTTCAGAAAGCGGACACTGAAGCTTTCTTT. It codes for CASSLFQKADTEAFF.

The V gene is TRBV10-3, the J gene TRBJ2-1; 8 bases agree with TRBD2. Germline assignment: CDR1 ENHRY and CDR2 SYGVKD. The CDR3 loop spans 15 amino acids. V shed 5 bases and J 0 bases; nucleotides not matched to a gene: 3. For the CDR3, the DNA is TGTGCCATCAGTCCACTAGCGGCCTCCTACAATGAGCAGTTCTTC. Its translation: CAISPLAASYNEQFF.

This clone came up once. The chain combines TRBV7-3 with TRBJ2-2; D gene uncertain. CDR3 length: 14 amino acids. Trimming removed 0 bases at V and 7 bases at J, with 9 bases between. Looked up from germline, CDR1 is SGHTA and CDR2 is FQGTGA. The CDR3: CASSLTYQHGELFF. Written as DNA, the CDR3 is TGTGCCAGCAGCTTAACGTACCAACACGGGGAGCTGTTTTTT.

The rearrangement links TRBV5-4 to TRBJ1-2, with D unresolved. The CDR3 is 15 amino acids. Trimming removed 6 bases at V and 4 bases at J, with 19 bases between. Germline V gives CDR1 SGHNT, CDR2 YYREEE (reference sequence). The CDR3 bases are TGTGCCAGCACCCTCGGAGGGCGGGAGCTCTATGGCTACACCTTC. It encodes CASTLGGRELYGYTF. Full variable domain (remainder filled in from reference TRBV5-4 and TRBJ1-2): ETGVTQSPTHLIKTRGQQVTLRCSSQSGHNTVSWYQQALGQGPQFIFQYYREEENGRGNFPPRFSGLQFPNYSSELNVNALELDDSALYLCASTLGGRELYGYTFGSGTRLTVV.

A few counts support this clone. In nucleotides, the CDR3 is TGTGCCAGCAGTTACCCCTTTGAATCTGGCGGGAGATCCTACAATGAGCAGTTCTTC. This sequence encodes CASSYPFESGGRSYNEQFF. This sequence joins TRBV6-7 and TRBJ2-1, with 7 bases matching TRBD2. TRBV6-7 has ORF status, its function being uncertain. CDR3 length equals 19 residues. Unmatched junction bases numbered 14, after V lost 2 bases and J lost 1 base.